This passage covers 2 T cell receptor beta chains from one sample sequenced in a study of Graves' ophthalmopathy and Graves' hyperthyroidism. For repertoire sequencing, the TCR beta CDR3 regions were amplified from RNA transcripts. RT-PCR in the first round used HTBI primers; a second-round multiplex PCR followed. TCRdb independently ran MiXCR on the multiplex PCR reads; one entry per CDR3 protein. The sample carries about 16,000 distinct CDR3 sequences, roughly 50% recorded once. Specimen: peripheral blood. These TCRs come from a woman aged 40 to 50 with stable Graves' hyperthyroidism.

This clonotype was detected a few times. The chain joins TRBV28 to TRBJ2-1, with D possibly being TRBD2 (6 bases). CDR1 and CDR2 from the germline V gene are MDHEN and SYDVKM. The V gene lost 3 bases and the J gene lost 3 bases, with 15 bases spanning the gap. The CDR3 totals 16 residues. The CDR3 here is CASSLEGRGLYNEQFF. The CDR3, as DNA: TGTGCCAGCAGTTTGGAAGGGCGGGGACTCTACAATGAGCAGTTCTTC.

The chain employs TRBV6-4 and TRBJ1-5; a possible D gene is TRBD1 (5 bases). CDR1 MRHNA and CDR2 SNTAGT come from the germline V gene. The V end lost 11 bases, the J end lost 6 bases, and 20 bases lay between the germline ends. The CDR3 runs to 14 residues. Here the CDR3 reads CADHRWGWGQPQHF. As DNA, the CDR3 is TGTGCCGACCATCGGTGGGGCTGGGGTCAGCCCCAGCATTTT.